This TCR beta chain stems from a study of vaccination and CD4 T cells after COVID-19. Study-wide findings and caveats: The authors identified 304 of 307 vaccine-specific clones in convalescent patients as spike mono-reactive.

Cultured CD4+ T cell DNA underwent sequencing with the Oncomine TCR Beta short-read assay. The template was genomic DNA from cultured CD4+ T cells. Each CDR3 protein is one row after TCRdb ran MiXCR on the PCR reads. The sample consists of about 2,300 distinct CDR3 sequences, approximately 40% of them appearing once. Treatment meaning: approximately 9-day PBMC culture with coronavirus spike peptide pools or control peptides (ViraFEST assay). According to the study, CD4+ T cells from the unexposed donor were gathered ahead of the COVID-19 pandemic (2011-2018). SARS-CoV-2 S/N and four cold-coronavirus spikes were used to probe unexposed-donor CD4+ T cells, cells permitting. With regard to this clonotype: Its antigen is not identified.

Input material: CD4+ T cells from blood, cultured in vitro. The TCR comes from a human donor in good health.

The CDR3 reads CASSRQGAQNTGELFF. CDR3 sequence (DNA): TGTGCCAGCAGCCGACAGGGGGCACAAAACACCGGGGAGCTGTTTTTT. The rearrangement uses TRBV11-3 and TRBJ2-2; 10 positions agree with TRBD1. CDR3 length: 16 residues. Germline V gene lookup returns CDR1 SGHNT and CDR2 YENEEA. The V segment lost 5 bases and the J segment 2 bases; nucleotides outside the gene matches: 5.